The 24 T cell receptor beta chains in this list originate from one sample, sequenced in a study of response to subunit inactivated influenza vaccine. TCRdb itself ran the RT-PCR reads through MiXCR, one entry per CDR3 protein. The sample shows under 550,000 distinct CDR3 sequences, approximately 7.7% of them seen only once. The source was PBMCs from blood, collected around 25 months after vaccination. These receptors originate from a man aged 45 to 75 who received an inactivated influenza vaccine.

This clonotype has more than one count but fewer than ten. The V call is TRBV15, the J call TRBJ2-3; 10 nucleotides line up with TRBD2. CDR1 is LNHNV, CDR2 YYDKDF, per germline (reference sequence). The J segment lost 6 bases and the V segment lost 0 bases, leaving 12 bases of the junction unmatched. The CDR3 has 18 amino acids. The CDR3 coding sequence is TGTGCCACCAGCAGAGAGACATTAGCGGGAGGTTTCTGGGATACGCAGTATTTT. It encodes CATSRETLAGGFWDTQYF.

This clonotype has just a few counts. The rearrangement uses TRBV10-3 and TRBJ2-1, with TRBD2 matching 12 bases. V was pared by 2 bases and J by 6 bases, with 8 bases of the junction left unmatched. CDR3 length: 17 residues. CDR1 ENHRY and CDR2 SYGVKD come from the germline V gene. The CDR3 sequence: CAISEATSGSGRNEQFF. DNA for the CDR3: TGTGCCATCAGTGAGGCGACTAGCGGGAGTGGGCGCAATGAGCAGTTCTTC.

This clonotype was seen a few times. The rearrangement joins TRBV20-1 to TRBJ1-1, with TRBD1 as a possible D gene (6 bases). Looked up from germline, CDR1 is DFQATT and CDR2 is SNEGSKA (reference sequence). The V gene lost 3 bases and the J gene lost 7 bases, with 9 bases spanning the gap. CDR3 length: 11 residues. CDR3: CSASGGFEAFF. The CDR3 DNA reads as TGCAGTGCTAGTGGGGGCTTTGAAGCTTTCTTT.

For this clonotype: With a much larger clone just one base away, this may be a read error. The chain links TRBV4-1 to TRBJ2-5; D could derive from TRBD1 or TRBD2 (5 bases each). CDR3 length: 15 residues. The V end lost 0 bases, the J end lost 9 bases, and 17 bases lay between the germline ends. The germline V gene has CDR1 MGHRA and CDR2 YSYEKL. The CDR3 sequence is CASSQDNRPSEAQYF. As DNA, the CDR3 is TGCGCCAGCAGCCAAGATAACAGGCCCTCGGAGGCCCAGTACTTC.

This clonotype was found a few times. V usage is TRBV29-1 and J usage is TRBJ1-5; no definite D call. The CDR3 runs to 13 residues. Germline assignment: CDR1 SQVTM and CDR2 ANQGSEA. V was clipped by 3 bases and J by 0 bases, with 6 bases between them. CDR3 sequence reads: CSVETDSNQPQHF. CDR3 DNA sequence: TGCAGCGTTGAGACGGATAGCAATCAGCCCCAGCATTTT. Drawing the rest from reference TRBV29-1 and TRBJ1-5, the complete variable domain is SAVISQKPSRDICQRGTSLTIQCQVDSQVTMMFWYRQQPGQSLTLIATANQGSEATYESGFVIDKFPISRPNLTFSTLTVSNMSPEDSSIYLCSVETDSNQPQHFGDGTRLSIL.

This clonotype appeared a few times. The DNA for the CDR3 is TGTGCCACCAGTGGACCTAGTTTCGTGCATGAGCAGTTCTTC. Amino acid sequence: CATSGPSFVHEQFF. The V gene is TRBV24-1, the J gene TRBJ2-1; D is undetermined. The CDR3 loop spans 14 amino acids. Germline lookup yields CDR1 KGHDR and CDR2 SFDVKD. Between the trimmed V and J ends, which lost 5 bases and 8 bases, there was a span of 15 bases.

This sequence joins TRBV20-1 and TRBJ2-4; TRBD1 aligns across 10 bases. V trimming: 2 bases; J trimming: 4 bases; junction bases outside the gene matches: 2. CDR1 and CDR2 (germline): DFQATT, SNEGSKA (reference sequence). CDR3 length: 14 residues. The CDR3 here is CSARSGQGKNIQYF. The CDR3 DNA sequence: TGCAGTGCTAGATCGGGACAGGGGAAAAACATTCAGTACTTC.

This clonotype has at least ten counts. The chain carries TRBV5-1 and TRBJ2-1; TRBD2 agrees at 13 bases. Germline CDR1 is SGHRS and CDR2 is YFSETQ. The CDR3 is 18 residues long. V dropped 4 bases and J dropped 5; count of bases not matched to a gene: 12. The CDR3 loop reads CASSPGLAGAGFHNEQFF. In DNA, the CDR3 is TGCGCCAGCAGCCCTGGACTAGCGGGAGCGGGGTTCCACAATGAGCAGTTCTTC.

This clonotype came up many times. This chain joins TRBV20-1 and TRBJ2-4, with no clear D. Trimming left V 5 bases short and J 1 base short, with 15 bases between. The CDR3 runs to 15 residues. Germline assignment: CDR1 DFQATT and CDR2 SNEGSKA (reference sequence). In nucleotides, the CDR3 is TGCAGTGCTGATAGGGATGCCTACGCCAAAAACATTCAGTACTTC. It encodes CSADRDAYAKNIQYF.

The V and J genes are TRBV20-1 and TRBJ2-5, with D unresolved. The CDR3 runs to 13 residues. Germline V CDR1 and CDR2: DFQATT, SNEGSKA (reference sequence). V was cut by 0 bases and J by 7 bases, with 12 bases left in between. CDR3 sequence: CSARDGSSGTQYF. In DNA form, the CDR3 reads TGCAGTGCTAGAGATGGCAGCTCCGGGACCCAGTACTTC.

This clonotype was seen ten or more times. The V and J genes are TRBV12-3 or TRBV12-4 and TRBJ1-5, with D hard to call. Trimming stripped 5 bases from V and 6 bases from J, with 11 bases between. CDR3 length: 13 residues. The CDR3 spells CASSPGRGQPQHF. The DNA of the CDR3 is TGTGCCAGCAGTCCCGGCCGGGGTCAGCCCCAGCATTTT.

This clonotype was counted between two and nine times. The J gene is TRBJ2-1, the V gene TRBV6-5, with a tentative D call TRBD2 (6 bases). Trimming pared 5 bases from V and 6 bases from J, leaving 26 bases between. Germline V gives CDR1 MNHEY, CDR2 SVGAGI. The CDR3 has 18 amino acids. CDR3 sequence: CASSHPAIFGGDGNEQFF. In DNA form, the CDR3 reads TGTGCCAGCAGTCACCCCGCTATTTTCGGGGGAGACGGCAATGAGCAGTTCTTC.

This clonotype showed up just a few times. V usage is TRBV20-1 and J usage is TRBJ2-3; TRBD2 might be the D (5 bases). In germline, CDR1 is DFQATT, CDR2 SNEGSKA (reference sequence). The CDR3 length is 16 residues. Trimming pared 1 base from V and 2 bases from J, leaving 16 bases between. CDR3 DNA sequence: TGCAGTGCTAGAGGATCCCCGGGGTCAACCACAGATACGCAGTATTTT. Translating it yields CSARGSPGSTTDTQYF.

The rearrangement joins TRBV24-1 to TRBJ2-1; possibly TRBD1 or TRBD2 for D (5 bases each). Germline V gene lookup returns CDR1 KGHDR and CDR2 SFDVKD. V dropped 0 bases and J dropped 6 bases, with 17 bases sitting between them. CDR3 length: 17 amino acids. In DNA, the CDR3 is TGTGCCACCAGTGATTTGCCGCAGGGTGCCCGGGGCAATGAGCAGTTCTTC. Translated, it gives CATSDLPQGARGNEQFF.

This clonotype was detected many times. CDR3 nucleotides: TGTGCCATCCCCTACAGGGTACGAGGCTACACCTTC. Its translation is CAIPYRVRGYTF. V usage is TRBV12-3 or TRBV12-4 and J usage is TRBJ1-2, with a weak D call TRBD1 (6 bases). V lost 10 bases and J 8 bases, leaving 17 bases between the germline ends. CDR3 length equals 12 residues.

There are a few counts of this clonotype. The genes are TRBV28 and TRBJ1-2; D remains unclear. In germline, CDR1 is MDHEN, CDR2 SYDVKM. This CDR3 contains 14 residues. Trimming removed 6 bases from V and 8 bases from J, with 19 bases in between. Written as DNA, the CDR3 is TGTGCCAGCAGACCCGGACTAGTGGGAAACGGCTACACCTTC. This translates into CASRPGLVGNGYTF.

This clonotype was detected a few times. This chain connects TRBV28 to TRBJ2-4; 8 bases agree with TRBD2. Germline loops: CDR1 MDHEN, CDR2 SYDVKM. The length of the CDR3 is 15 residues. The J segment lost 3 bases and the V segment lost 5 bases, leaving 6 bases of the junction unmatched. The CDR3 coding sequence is TGTGCCAGCAGTCCCCCCGGGGGGGGCAAAAACATTCAGTACTTC. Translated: CASSPPGGGKNIQYF.

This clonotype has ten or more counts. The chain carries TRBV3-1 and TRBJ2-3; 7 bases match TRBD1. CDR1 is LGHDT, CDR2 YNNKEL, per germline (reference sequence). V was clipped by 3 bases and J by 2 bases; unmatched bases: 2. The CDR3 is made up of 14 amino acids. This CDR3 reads CASSQDRPTDTQYF. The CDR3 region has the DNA TGTGCCAGCAGCCAGGACAGGCCCACAGATACGCAGTATTTT.

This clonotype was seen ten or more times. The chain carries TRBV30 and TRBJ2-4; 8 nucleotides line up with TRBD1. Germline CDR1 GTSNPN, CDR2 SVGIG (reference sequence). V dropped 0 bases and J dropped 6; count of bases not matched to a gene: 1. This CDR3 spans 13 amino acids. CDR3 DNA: TGTGCCTGGAGTGTCCAGGGGGCAAACATTCAGTACTTC. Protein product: CAWSVQGANIQYF.

Written as DNA, the CDR3 is TGTGCCAGCAGCCCACCCATGGGGGGAACCTACGAGCAGTACTTC. It yields the protein CASSPPMGGTYEQYF. The gene calls are TRBV5-6 and TRBJ2-7, with a possible D match to TRBD2 (6 bases). Germline V gene lookup returns CDR1 SGHDT and CDR2 YYEEEE. Trimming cost V 4 bases and J 2 bases, with 16 bases left between them. This CDR3 is 15 amino acids long.

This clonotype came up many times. CDR3 loop: CATSDSTRDYGYTF. The CDR3 DNA is TGTGCCACCAGTGATTCTACGAGGGACTATGGCTACACCTTC. The genes are TRBV24-1 and TRBJ1-2; D gene ambiguous. Germline V CDR1 and CDR2: KGHDR, SFDVKD. V was clipped by 2 bases and J by 3 bases, with 9 bases between them. The CDR3 is made up of 14 amino acids.

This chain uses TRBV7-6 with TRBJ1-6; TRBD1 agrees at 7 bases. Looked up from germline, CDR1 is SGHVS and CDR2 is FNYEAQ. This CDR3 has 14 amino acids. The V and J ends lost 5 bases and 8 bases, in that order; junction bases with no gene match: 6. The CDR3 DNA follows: TGTGCCAGCAGCCGCACAGGGGCTGATTCACCCCTCCACTTT. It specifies CASSRTGADSPLHF.

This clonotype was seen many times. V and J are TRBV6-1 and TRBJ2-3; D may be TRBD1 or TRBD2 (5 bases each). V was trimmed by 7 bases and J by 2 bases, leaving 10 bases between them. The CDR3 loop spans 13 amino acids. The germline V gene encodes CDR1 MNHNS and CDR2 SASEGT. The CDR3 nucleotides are TGTGCCAGCACCCGGGGACCCACAGATACGCAGTATTTT. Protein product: CASTRGPTDTQYF.

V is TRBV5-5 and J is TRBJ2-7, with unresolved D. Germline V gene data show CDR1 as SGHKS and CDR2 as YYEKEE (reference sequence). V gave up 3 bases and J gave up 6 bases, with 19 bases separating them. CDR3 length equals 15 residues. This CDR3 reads CASSSHPPGVGEQYF. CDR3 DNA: TGTGCCAGCAGCTCCCACCCCCCGGGTGTGGGCGAGCAGTACTTC.